Following are 28 T cell receptor beta chains from one sample sequenced in a study of human T cells and chemical hapten exposure. TCRdb itself ran the RACE reads through MiXCR, one entry per CDR3 protein. This table has about 360,000 distinct CDR3 sequences, around 7% appearing once. The time point was: patch test 1, 2 weeks after DPC sensitization. Described treatment: therapeutic diphenylcyclopropenone sensitization with weekly scalp DPC. The sample consisted of whole blood, taken in connection with sensitization to the hapten diphenylcyclopropenone (DPC). These receptors were obtained from a woman under 30 with alopecia areata. Some clones in this sample may be carry-over from other donors' samples.

Many counts were recorded for this clonotype. This chain uses TRBV6-5 with TRBJ1-1; D is unclear. The CDR3 is 14 residues long. From germline, CDR1 is MNHEY and CDR2 SVGAGI. The V and J ends lost 7 bases and 6 bases respectively, with 18 bases between them. CDR3 nucleotides: TGTGCCAGCATATTTTTACTAGTAGGCGCTGAAGCTTTCTTT. Its translation: CASIFLLVGAEAFF.

V usage is TRBV4-3 and J usage is TRBJ1-1; D is perhaps TRBD1 (5 bases). The CDR3 has 17 amino acids. Trimming removed 1 base from V and 0 bases from J, with 15 bases in between. Germline loops: CDR1 LGHNA, CDR2 YSLEER. The CDR3 bases are TGCGCCAGCAGCCAAGTCACAGAACGGGGCCTGAACACTGAAGCTTTCTTT. Translating gives CASSQVTERGLNTEAFF.

This clonotype was observed many times. The rearrangement links TRBV6-5 to TRBJ2-4; maybe TRBD1 (6 bases). Germline CDR1 is MNHEY and CDR2 is SVGAGI. The CDR3 loop spans 14 amino acids. V dropped 6 bases and J dropped 0 bases, with 9 bases sitting between them. The CDR3: CASRQGLAKNIQYF. CDR3 coding DNA: TGTGCCAGCAGACAGGGTTTAGCCAAAAACATTCAGTACTTC.

On this clonotype itself: One base away lies a much larger clone, so this may be a sequencing read error. Likely a read error: the CDR3 ends without its conserved phenylalanine or tryptophan. The V gene is TRBV5-1, the J gene TRBJ2-5; weak D call: TRBD2 (6 bases). CDR3 length: 14 amino acids. Trimming took 4 bases from V and 4 from J, leaving 14 bases between them. CDR1 and CDR2 from the germline V gene are SGHRS and YFSETQ. The CDR3 sequence is CASSQTRGRETQYL. The CDR3 DNA follows: TGCGCCAGCAGCCAGACGCGGGGCCGAGAGACCCAGTACCTC.

The table lists this clonotype with many counts. The V and J genes are TRBV7-2 and TRBJ1-2; 8 positions agree with TRBD1. The V gene's germline CDR1 is SGHTA and CDR2 FQGNSA. The CDR3 covers 14 residues. V lost 5 bases to trimming and J lost 6 bases; unmatched junction nucleotides: 8. For the CDR3, the DNA is TGTGCCAGCAGCCGACAGGGGAAAGCTAATGGCTACACCTTC. Translated: CASSRQGKANGYTF. Complete variable domain (other parts from reference TRBV7-2 and TRBJ1-2): GAGVSQSPSNKVTEKGKDVELRCDPISGHTALYWYRQSLGQGLEFLIYFQGNSAPDKSGLPSDRFSAERTGGSVSTLTIQRTQQEDSAVYLCASSRQGKANGYTFGSGTRLTVV.

This clonotype was recorded a few times. The chain recombines TRBV14 with TRBJ1-6; the D is unclear. V was cut by 1 base and J by 8 bases, with 15 bases left in between. This CDR3 is built from 16 residues. Per germline, CDR1 SGHDN and CDR2 FVKESK. CDR3 in DNA: TGTGCCAGCAGCCAAGTTGGCCCAGTTGGGGATTCACCCCTCCACTTT. It is translated as CASSQVGPVGDSPLHF.

This chain connects TRBV27 to TRBJ2-2, with a weak D call TRBD2 (5 bases). V was shortened by 5 bases and J by 5 bases, with 18 bases between the two germline ends. Per germline, CDR1 MNHEY and CDR2 SMNVEV (reference sequence). The CDR3 consists of 16 residues. CDR3 coding DNA: TGTGCCAGCAGTCAACGCGCCATTCGGGGTACCGGGGAGCTGTTTTTT. This sequence encodes CASSQRAIRGTGELFF.

This clonotype was seen at least ten times. The rearrangement links TRBV20-1 to TRBJ1-5; D ambiguous. The CDR3 spans 19 residues. Germline V CDR1 and CDR2: DFQATT, SNEGSKA (reference sequence). The V gene lost 5 bases and the J gene lost 5 bases, with 31 bases spanning the gap. The CDR3 spells CSAQFPSGPSPSEDQPQHF. The CDR3 DNA reads TGCAGTGCTCAATTCCCTTCCGGACCCTCTCCCAGTGAAGATCAGCCCCAGCATTTT.

This clonotype was seen more than once but under ten times. The rearrangement links TRBV27 to TRBJ1-4, with TRBD1 matching 7 bases. Germline V lookup: CDR1 MNHEY, CDR2 SMNVEV (reference sequence). The CDR3 has 17 residues. The V segment lost 6 bases and the J segment 2 bases; nucleotides outside the gene matches: 12. The CDR3 loop reads CASRTTGSLPTNEKLFF. For the CDR3, the DNA is TGTGCCAGCAGGACGACAGGGAGCTTGCCCACTAATGAAAAACTGTTTTTT.

This clonotype was observed at least ten times. The genes are TRBV4-2 and TRBJ2-3, with 12 bases fitting TRBD2. Germline assignment: CDR1 LGHNA and CDR2 YNFKEQ. J lost 3 bases, V lost 3 bases, and 4 bases had no gene match. The CDR3 contains 16 residues. The CDR3 is CASSQETSGGTDTQYF. CDR3 sequence (DNA): TGTGCCAGCAGCCAGGAGACTAGCGGGGGTACAGATACGCAGTATTTT.

This clonotype was recorded at least ten times. This chain connects TRBV5-1 to TRBJ2-2, with D perhaps given as TRBD1 or TRBD2 (5 bases each). The CDR3 has 13 residues. Germline V gives CDR1 SGHRS, CDR2 YFSETQ. V lost 1 base and J lost 6, with 7 bases in between. This CDR3 reads CASSLLGAGELFF. Written as DNA, the CDR3 is TGCGCCAGCAGCTTGTTGGGGGCCGGGGAGCTGTTTTTT. Full variable domain (remainder filled in from reference TRBV5-1 and TRBJ2-2): KAGVTQTPRYLIKTRGQQVTLSCSPISGHRSVSWYQQTPGQGLQFLFEYFSETQRNKGNFPGRFSGRQFSNSRSEMNVSTLELGDSALYLCASSLLGAGELFFGEGSRLTVL.

This clonotype was picked up many times. The chain is built from TRBV29-1 and TRBJ2-3, with 12 bases lining up with TRBD1. CDR1 and CDR2 from the germline V gene are SQVTM and ANQGSEA. The V segment lost 4 bases and the J segment 6 bases; nucleotides outside the gene matches: 8. CDR3 length: 15 amino acids. The CDR3 bases are TGCAGCGTTGTTCGGGACAGGGGGCCCGGGGATACGCAGTATTTT. This codes for CSVVRDRGPGDTQYF.

The rearrangement joins TRBV6-5 to TRBJ2-4, with 7 bases fitting TRBD2. The length of the CDR3 is 14 residues. With V trimmed by 5 bases and J by 0 bases, 1 base remained unmatched. The germline V gene has CDR1 MNHEY and CDR2 SVGAGI. The CDR3: CASSQREAKNIQYF. The CDR3 nucleotides are TGTGCCAGCAGTCAGCGGGAAGCCAAAAACATTCAGTACTTC.

The rearrangement joins TRBV6-5 to TRBJ2-3, with D perhaps matching TRBD1 (5 bases). Germline V gives CDR1 MNHEY, CDR2 SVGAGI. This CDR3 region has 15 residues. V was cut by 5 bases and J by 0 bases, with 12 bases left in between. The CDR3 loop reads CASSLMDTSTDTQYF. The CDR3 DNA follows: TGTGCCAGCAGTCTTATGGACACGAGCACAGATACGCAGTATTTT.

In its sample, this clonotype was seen a few times. The chain couples TRBV4-3 to TRBJ1-1, with 9 bases aligning to TRBD1. V lost 4 bases and J lost 3; bases outside the gene matches: 12. The CDR3 length is 17 residues. From germline, CDR1 is LGHNA and CDR2 YSLEER. The CDR3 is CASSRETGGILDTEAFF. CDR3 nucleotide sequence: TGCGCCAGCAGCCGAGAAACAGGGGGCATTTTGGACACTGAAGCTTTCTTT.

In its sample, this clonotype was seen a few times. The chain has TRBV27 and TRBJ1-1; weak D call: TRBD1 (5 bases). There are 11 residues in the CDR3. V was cut by 8 bases and J by 6 bases, with 10 bases left in between. Germline assignment: CDR1 MNHEY and CDR2 SMNVEV (reference sequence). CDR3 nucleotides: TGTGCCAGCTGGGGGACTGCTGAAGCTTTCTTT. As protein: CASWGTAEAFF.

V and J are TRBV28 and TRBJ2-1; the match to TRBD2 covers 7 bases. Germline V gene data show CDR1 as MDHEN and CDR2 as SYDVKM. J lost 1 base, V lost 6 bases, and 6 bases had no gene match. The CDR3 loop spans 15 amino acids. Here the CDR3 reads CASSPSGDSYNEQFF. The CDR3 nucleotides are TGTGCCAGCAGCCCCAGCGGGGATTCCTACAATGAGCAGTTCTTC.

This clonotype was seen ten or more times. The chain employs TRBV18 and TRBJ1-6; D is unresolved. Germline V CDR1 and CDR2: KGHSH, LQKENI. The CDR3 covers 13 residues. Between the trimmed V and J ends, which lost 3 bases and 8 bases, there was a span of 8 bases. CDR3 loop: CASSPAHDSPLHF. The DNA of the CDR3 is TGTGCCAGCTCACCGGCACACGATTCACCCCTCCACTTT. Using reference TRBV18 and TRBJ1-6 for the parts outside the CDR3, the full variable domain is NAGVMQNPRHLVRRRGQEARLRCSPMKGHSHVYWYRQLPEEGLKFMVYLQKENIIDESGMPKERFSAEFPKEGPSILRIQQVVRGDSAAYFCASSPAHDSPLHFGNGTRLTVT.

In its sample, this clonotype was seen a few times. J is TRBJ2-5 and V is TRBV18, with 8 bases matching TRBD1. J lost 5 bases, V lost 2 bases, and 10 bases had no gene match. The germline V gene encodes CDR1 KGHSH and CDR2 LQKENI. The CDR3 is 16 amino acids. CDR3 coding DNA: TGTGCCAGCTCACCAACGTGGACAGGGATAAGCGAGACCCAGTACTTC. This codes for CASSPTWTGISETQYF.

This clonotype was observed a few times. The V call is TRBV7-2, the J call TRBJ2-1; 14 nucleotides line up with TRBD2. CDR3 length equals 16 residues. Germline V gives CDR1 SGHTA, CDR2 FQGNSA. Unmatched junction bases numbered 6, after V lost 5 bases and J lost 6 bases. The chain's CDR3 is CASSPTGLAGANEQFF. CDR3 DNA: TGTGCCAGCAGCCCTACGGGACTAGCGGGGGCCAATGAGCAGTTCTTC.

V gene TRBV20-1 combines with J gene TRBJ1-4; possibly TRBD1 for D (6 bases). Deletions cut 6 bases from V and 5 bases from J, with 16 bases between. This CDR3 has 14 amino acids. Per germline, CDR1 DFQATT and CDR2 SNEGSKA (reference sequence). This CDR3 is CSAPGGGSNEKLFF. The DNA of the CDR3 is TGCAGTGCGCCTGGGGGGGGCTCCAATGAAAAACTGTTTTTT.

A few counts support this clonotype. The chain has TRBV4-1 and TRBJ2-7, with 7 bases aligning to TRBD1. Losses at the gene ends were 3 bases for V and 4 bases for J; bases not matched to a gene: 6. The CDR3 is 14 residues long. In germline, CDR1 is MGHRA, CDR2 YSYEKL. CDR3 in DNA: TGCGCCAGCAGCCATACAGGGGAGAGATACGAGCAGTACTTC. Translation: CASSHTGERYEQYF.

This clonotype has a count of ten or more. The V call is TRBV6-2 or TRBV6-3, the J call TRBJ1-5, with no clear D. CDR3 length equals 14 residues. Germline V gives CDR1 MNHEY, CDR2 SVGEGT. V lost 4 bases and J lost 4, with 11 bases in between. Here the CDR3 reads CASSSPQWNQPQHF. The CDR3 DNA reads TGTGCCAGCAGTTCCCCACAGTGGAATCAGCCCCAGCATTTT.

In its sample, this clonotype was seen many times. The J gene is TRBJ1-6, the V gene TRBV6-5; 7 bases align to TRBD1. This CDR3 has 14 residues. V lost 4 bases to trimming and J lost 8 bases; unmatched junction nucleotides: 5. The germline V gene encodes CDR1 MNHEY and CDR2 SVGAGI. CDR3 DNA: TGTGCCAGCAGTTCACAGGGGTTGGATTCACCCCTCCACTTT. Residues: CASSSQGLDSPLHF.

The rearrangement joins TRBV6-2 or TRBV6-3 to TRBJ2-3, with D unclear. This CDR3 has 14 amino acids. Germline loops: CDR1 MNHEY, CDR2 SVGEGT. Trimming shortened V by 2 bases and J by 5 bases, and 11 bases separated the two germline ends. The CDR3 DNA reads as TGTGCCAGCAGTTACAGGACGTTAGGAGATACGCAGTATTTT. It codes for CASSYRTLGDTQYF.

V and J are TRBV12-3 or TRBV12-4 and TRBJ1-2, with D unclear. The CDR3 contains 13 residues. V lost 6 bases and J 4 bases, leaving 12 bases between the germline ends. CDR3 sequence reads: CASSPRRVYGYTF. CDR3 nucleotides: TGTGCCAGCAGCCCCAGGAGGGTCTATGGCTACACCTTC.

There are many counts of this clonotype. The chain's CDR3 is CASSFIPGLLPYNEQFF. The CDR3 DNA follows: TGTGCCAGCAGCTTCATCCCGGGACTTCTTCCCTACAATGAGCAGTTCTTC. The genes are TRBV6-2 or TRBV6-3 and TRBJ2-1; D is perhaps TRBD2 (6 bases). There are 17 residues in the CDR3. Trimming pared 6 bases from V and 2 bases from J, leaving 20 bases between. Germline CDR1 is MNHEY and CDR2 is SVGEGT.

This clonotype was seen more than once but under ten times. V is TRBV6-1 and J is TRBJ2-3; TRBD1 matches 7 bases. The ends lost 6 bases at V and 2 bases at J; junction bases unmatched: 5. The germline gives CDR1 MNHNS, CDR2 SASEGT. The CDR3 loop spans 14 amino acids. CDR3 region: CASRDRAPTDTQYF. For the CDR3, the DNA is TGTGCCAGCAGAGACAGGGCTCCCACAGATACGCAGTATTTT.